These T cell receptor beta chains were read from a single sample in a study of T cell responses to AZD1222 COVID-19 vaccine. TCRdb's copy holds only in-frame clones and misses some; the assay was immunoSEQ multiplex PCR. The sample has just under 90,000 clones, 70% to 90% seen once. The sequencing here drew on peripheral blood, taken 28 days after the second AZD1222 dose. Receptor source: an adult who received the AZD1222 COVID-19 vaccine. CDR3s include the opening cysteine and the closing phenylalanine or tryptophan. Fields, in order: J gene, V gene, D gene, clone size, CDR3 protein, CDR3 DNA. The D gene is left open where the match is weak. The size of a clone is reported for some rows only, either as once, few or many, or as a class for expanded clones.

J gene: TRBJ2-3; V gene: TRBV2; D gene: .; clone size: once; CDR3 protein: CASSAATVPGDTQYF; CDR3 DNA: TGTGCCAGCAGCGCCGCGACAGTTCCGGGGGATACGCAGTATTTT
J gene: TRBJ1-5; V gene: TRBV27; D gene: .; clone size: .; CDR3 protein: CASKVNQPQHF; CDR3 DNA: TGTGCCAGCAAAGTAAATCAGCCCCAGCATTTT
J gene: TRBJ2-2; V gene: TRBV11-3; D gene: .; clone size: .; CDR3 protein: CASSFQVAANTGELFF; CDR3 DNA: TGTGCCAGCAGTTTTCAGGTGGCAGCAAACACCGGGGAGCTGTTTTTT
J gene: TRBJ1-4; V gene: TRBV3-1/TRBV3-2; D gene: TRBD1; clone size: .; CDR3 protein: CASSVTGTGGAEVFF; CDR3 DNA: TGTGCCAGCAGCGTCACCGGGACAGGGGGCGCGGAAGTGTTTTTT
J gene: TRBJ2-2; V gene: TRBV27; D gene: .; clone size: .; CDR3 protein: CASSLSLGAGRGRGRELFF; CDR3 DNA: TGTGCCAGCAGTTTATCCCTTGGAGCGGGGAGGGGGAGAGGCCGGGAGCTGTTTTTT
J gene: TRBJ2-1; V gene: TRBV6-4; D gene: .; clone size: .; CDR3 protein: CASSEDFGGHNEQFF; CDR3 DNA: TGTGCCAGCAGTGAGGATTTCGGGGGCCACAATGAGCAGTTCTTC
J gene: TRBJ2-1; V gene: TRBV9; D gene: .; clone size: .; CDR3 protein: CASSVVGGPYNEQFF; CDR3 DNA: TGTGCCAGCAGCGTAGTGGGGGGGCCGTACAATGAGCAGTTCTTC
J gene: TRBJ1-5; V gene: TRBV10-3; D gene: .; clone size: .; CDR3 protein: CAISEYLQPQHF; CDR3 DNA: TGTGCCATCAGTGAGTATCTGCAGCCCCAGCATTTT
J gene: TRBJ1-1; V gene: TRBV4-1; D gene: .; clone size: once; CDR3 protein: CASYSGAMNTEAFF; CDR3 DNA: TGCGCCAGCTATAGCGGGGCAATGAACACTGAAGCTTTCTTT
J gene: TRBJ2-3; V gene: TRBV9; D gene: .; clone size: .; CDR3 protein: CASSAGGRGTDTQYF; CDR3 DNA: TGTGCCAGCAGTGCTGGGGGGCGGGGAACAGATACGCAGTATTTT
J gene: TRBJ2-5; V gene: TRBV18; D gene: .; clone size: few; CDR3 protein: CASSPRADQETQYF; CDR3 DNA: TGTGCCAGCTCACCACGCGCAGACCAAGAGACCCAGTACTTC
J gene: TRBJ2-3; V gene: TRBV4-1; D gene: .; clone size: .; CDR3 protein: CASSQDGRYSHTDTQYF; CDR3 DNA: TGCGCCAGCAGCCAAGATGGGAGATATAGCCACACAGATACGCAGTATTTT
J gene: TRBJ1-3; V gene: TRBV4-3; D gene: TRBD1; clone size: .; CDR3 protein: CASSQDLQGPRGTIYF; CDR3 DNA: TGCGCCAGCAGCCAAGATCTACAGGGGCCCAGGGGCACCATATATTTT
J gene: TRBJ2-1; V gene: TRBV9; D gene: .; clone size: .; CDR3 protein: CASSPRGVAEYNEQFF; CDR3 DNA: TGTGCCAGCAGCCCCCGTGGGGTAGCGGAATACAATGAGCAGTTCTTC
J gene: TRBJ2-1; V gene: TRBV5-4; D gene: TRBD2; clone size: .; CDR3 protein: CASSLTTRGGGPEQFF; CDR3 DNA: TGTGCCAGCAGTCTTACAACCAGGGGCGGGGGGCCCGAGCAGTTCTTC
J gene: TRBJ1-1; V gene: TRBV16; D gene: .; clone size: .; CDR3 protein: CASSQITGLNTEAFF; CDR3 DNA: TGTGCCAGCAGCCAAATTACAGGCCTGAACACTGAAGCTTTCTTT
J gene: TRBJ2-6; V gene: TRBV28; D gene: .; clone size: .; CDR3 protein: CASSLPLGSSGANVLTF; CDR3 DNA: TGTGCCAGCAGCCTACCGCTCGGTAGCTCTGGGGCCAACGTCCTGACTTTC
J gene: TRBJ2-7; V gene: TRBV15; D gene: TRBD1; clone size: .; CDR3 protein: CATSEEIQGPSYEQYF; CDR3 DNA: TGTGCCACCAGCGAGGAAATACAGGGGCCCTCCTACGAGCAGTACTTC